These 29 T cell receptor beta chains share one sample of origin, sequenced in a study of T cells in localized non-small cell lung cancer (dated by TCRdb to 2019 to 2021). Library preparation was by the immunoSEQ multiplex PCR assay. TCRdb took this table from immuneACCESS and kept in-frame rearrangements with V and J called. Such tables lack part of the clones; where checked against another copy, unresolved V genes explain under half of the gap, and the rest is unexplained. The sample table lists roughly 34,000 clones, about 90% of them with a count of one. Around a sixth of the sample goes to the ten largest clones. The sample in question was peripheral blood mononuclear cells, obtained before any cancer treatment. The receptors derive from a man aged 40 to 69 with stage III lung adenocarcinoma.

The chain carries TRBV7-2 and TRBJ2-7; the match to TRBD2 covers 9 bases. V was pared by 5 bases and J by 4 bases, with 9 bases of the junction left unmatched. This CDR3 comprises 15 residues. Germline-derived CDR1 and CDR2 are SGHTA and FQGNSA. The CDR3 is CASSPMAGGSYEQYF. DNA for the CDR3: TGTGCCAGCAGCCCTATGGCGGGGGGGTCTTACGAGCAGTACTTC.

The CDR3 DNA follows: TGCGCCAGCAGCCTCTCCACAGGTGCGCCCACTGAAGCTTTCTTT. Translating it yields CASSLSTGAPTEAFF. This rearrangement joins TRBV5-1 to TRBJ1-1; D may be TRBD1 (5 bases). V was clipped by 4 bases and J by 4 bases, with 17 bases between them. The V gene's germline CDR1 is SGHRS and CDR2 YFSETQ. CDR3 length: 15 residues.

The chain employs TRBV19 and TRBJ1-1; D gene ambiguous. CDR1 LNHDA and CDR2 SQIVND come from the germline V gene (reference sequence). Trimming pared 10 bases from V and 0 bases from J, leaving 12 bases between. This CDR3 region has 13 residues. CDR3 protein: CATQDVMNTEAFF. CDR3 DNA sequence: TGTGCCACTCAGGACGTCATGAACACTGAAGCTTTCTTT.

The rearrangement joins TRBV19 to TRBJ2-6; 9 bases map to TRBD1. Germline V gene data show CDR1 as LNHDA and CDR2 as SQIVND (reference sequence). V shed 3 bases, J shed 3 bases, and the junction held 9 bases outside the gene matches. The CDR3 sequence is 18 residues long. The CDR3, as DNA: TGTGCCAGTAGTATGACGGGACAGGGCATAATTGGGGCCAACGTCCTGACTTTC. It yields the protein CASSMTGQGIIGANVLTF.

The chain employs TRBV5-1 and TRBJ1-1; D not certain. V lost 0 bases, J lost 0 bases, and 9 bases lay in between. Germline V lookup: CDR1 SGHRS, CDR2 YFSETQ. The CDR3 runs to 15 residues. CDR3 nucleotide sequence: TGCGCCAGCAGCTTGGAATGGGGAATGAACACTGAAGCTTTCTTT. It yields the protein CASSLEWGMNTEAFF.

The chain couples TRBV4-2 to TRBJ2-7; 7 bases are a match to TRBD1. The germline V gene encodes CDR1 LGHNA and CDR2 YNFKEQ. CDR3 length: 15 amino acids. After removal of 3 bases from V and 0 bases from J, the junction contained 5 bases not matched to a gene. CDR3 in DNA: TGTGCCAGCAGCCATAGTACAGGGGTCTCCTACGAGCAGTACTTC. Its protein product is CASSHSTGVSYEQYF.

The chain employs TRBV28 and TRBJ2-5; 9 bases line up with TRBD1. Germline V gene sequence: CDR1 MDHEN, CDR2 SYDVKM. The CDR3 consists of 15 residues. J was trimmed by 5 bases and V by 6 bases; bases with no gene match: 10. This CDR3 is CASSNNDRGGETQYF. The DNA for the CDR3 is TGTGCCAGCAGCAATAATGACAGGGGGGGGGAGACCCAGTACTTC.

This chain links TRBV30 with TRBJ2-5; D uncertain. The germline V gene encodes CDR1 GTSNPN and CDR2 SVGIG (reference sequence). The CDR3 has 13 residues. The V and J ends lost 2 bases and 4 bases respectively, with 11 bases between them. As DNA, the CDR3 is TGTGCCTGGAGTAGGGCTGGCGGAGAGACCCAGTACTTC. It codes for CAWSRAGGETQYF.

V usage is TRBV4-1 and J usage is TRBJ1-5; D unclear. The V gene lost 0 bases and the J gene lost 0 bases, with 12 bases spanning the gap. The germline V gene encodes CDR1 MGHRA and CDR2 YSYEKL. The CDR3 consists of 17 residues. CDR3 nucleotides: TGCGCCAGCAGCCAAGAGATAAACAGAGGTAGCAATCAGCCCCAGCATTTT. Translated: CASSQEINRGSNQPQHF.

This clone was detected only once. The chain links TRBV5-1 to TRBJ1-2, with TRBD1 matching over 7 bases. The CDR3 loop spans 13 amino acids. After removal of 4 bases from V and 2 bases from J, the junction contained 2 bases not matched to a gene. In germline, CDR1 is SGHRS, CDR2 YFSETQ. In DNA, the CDR3 is TGCGCCAGCAGCACGGGACAGAACTATGGCTACACCTTC. This encodes CASSTGQNYGYTF.

This chain links TRBV5-4 with TRBJ1-2, with 8 bases fitting TRBD1. J lost 5 bases, V lost 3 bases, and 9 bases had no gene match. CDR3 length: 15 residues. In germline, CDR1 is SGHNT, CDR2 YYREEE (reference sequence). CDR3: CASSSTGAERYGYTF. For the CDR3, the DNA is TGTGCCAGCAGCTCGACAGGGGCTGAGAGGTATGGCTACACCTTC.

This clone was recorded only once. The V call is TRBV5-1, the J call TRBJ2-6; D might be TRBD2 (5 bases). The CDR3 is 15 amino acids. Germline CDR1 reads SGHRS; CDR2 reads YFSETQ. With 4 bases removed from V and 0 bases from J, the gap between germline ends came to 8 bases. CDR3 in DNA: TGCGCCAGCAGCCTGGACTTCTCTGGGGCCAACGTCCTGACTTTC. Translated, it gives CASSLDFSGANVLTF.

This chain joins TRBV6-6 and TRBJ1-1, with 8 bases matching TRBD1. Germline V gene lookup returns CDR1 MNHNY and CDR2 SVGAGI (reference sequence). The CDR3 consists of 16 residues. V shed 5 bases and J 5 bases; nucleotides not matched to a gene: 13. CDR3 loop: CASSKDPQGVGTEAFF. The CDR3 DNA reads TGTGCCAGCAGTAAAGATCCACAGGGGGTTGGTACTGAAGCTTTCTTT.

This rearrangement joins TRBV6-5 to TRBJ1-2; 9 nucleotides align to TRBD1. CDR1 is MNHEY, CDR2 SVGAGI, per germline. The CDR3 is 15 amino acids. With 2 bases clipped from V and 2 bases from J, the junction kept 3 bases outside the gene matches. The DNA for the CDR3 is TGTGCCAGCAGTTACCCTGGGACAGGGAACTATGGCTACACCTTC. This gives the protein CASSYPGTGNYGYTF.

This chain joins TRBV7-9 and TRBJ1-1; no firm D call. Germline CDR1 is SEHNR and CDR2 is FQNEAQ (reference sequence). The CDR3 consists of 15 residues. Trimming pared 4 bases from V and 1 base from J, leaving 13 bases between. The CDR3 DNA reads TGTGCCAGCAGCTCGATTGAGGTTGGGAACACTGAAGCTTTCTTT. This encodes CASSSIEVGNTEAFF.

The chain carries TRBV9 and TRBJ1-1; D is ambiguous. Trimming cost V 5 bases and J 4 bases, with 15 bases left between them. The CDR3 has 14 amino acids. Germline CDR1 reads SGDLS; CDR2 reads YYNGEE. In DNA, the CDR3 is TGTGCCAGCAGTGAATTGGGAGGCGTCACTGAAGCTTTCTTT. Translation gives CASSELGGVTEAFF. The complete variable domain, with remaining parts taken from reference TRBV9 and TRBJ1-1, reads DSGVTQTPKHLITATGQRVTLRCSPRSGDLSVYWYQQSLDQGLQFLIQYYNGEERAKGNILERFSAQQFPDLHSELNLSSLELGDSALYFCASSELGGVTEAFFGQGTRLTVV.

The chain uses TRBV6-5 and TRBJ1-3, with D uncertain. Germline V gene data show CDR1 as MNHEY and CDR2 as SVGAGI. The germline V and J ends were trimmed by 2 bases and 2 bases, with 4 bases remaining between them. The CDR3 has 13 residues. Here the CDR3 reads CASSYRAGNTIYF. The CDR3 DNA is TGTGCCAGCAGTTACAGAGCTGGAAACACCATATATTTT.

This clone showed up just a few times. V and J are TRBV28 and TRBJ2-3; 7 bases are a match to TRBD2. The germline V gene encodes CDR1 MDHEN and CDR2 SYDVKM. The CDR3 covers 18 residues. V trimming: 5 bases; J trimming: 5 bases; junction bases outside the gene matches: 19. The DNA for the CDR3 is TGTGCCAGCAGTCGCCTGGGAGGGGAGACTCCCCTTGGAGATACGCAGTATTTT. Residues: CASSRLGGETPLGDTQYF.

This clone was seen more than once but under ten times. This chain links TRBV4-2 with TRBJ2-1, with TRBD2 matching over 16 bases. The V and J ends lost 4 bases and 4 bases, in that order; junction bases with no gene match: 7. The CDR3 is 18 amino acids. Germline CDR1 reads LGHNA; CDR2 reads YNFKEQ. The CDR3 region has the DNA TGTGCCAGCAGCCCGGGGACTAGCGGGGGGGACCCGTACAATGAGCAGTTCTTC. Amino acid sequence: CASSPGTSGGDPYNEQFF.

The rearrangement uses TRBV18 and TRBJ2-5; D is unresolved. V lost 6 bases, J lost 5 bases, and 10 bases lay in between. CDR1 and CDR2 (germline): KGHSH, LQKENI. This CDR3 spans 12 amino acids. CDR3 coding DNA: TGTGCCAGCTCCCGGAGCCGTGAGACCCAGTACTTC. It yields the protein CASSRSRETQYF.

The chain links TRBV15 to TRBJ2-1; 7 nucleotides match TRBD1. Per the germline V gene, CDR1 is LNHNV and CDR2 is YYDKDF (reference sequence). V shed 1 base and J 0 bases; nucleotides not matched to a gene: 6. This CDR3 comprises 17 residues. For the CDR3, the DNA is TGTGCCACCAGCAGAGGAGGACAGGCTGACTCCTACAATGAGCAGTTCTTC. It translates to CATSRGGQADSYNEQFF.

This sequence joins TRBV7-2 and TRBJ2-5, with 10 bases that match TRBD2. V lost 0 bases and J lost 1; bases outside the gene matches: 5. Germline values: CDR1 SGHTA, CDR2 FQGNSA. The CDR3 spans 17 residues. CDR3 DNA: TGTGCCAGCAGCTTAGCGCCGGCTAGCGGGGGCCAAGAGACCCAGTACTTC. Amino acid sequence: CASSLAPASGGQETQYF.

This clone was detected once. V is TRBV18 and J is TRBJ2-5; D is perhaps TRBD1 or TRBD2 (5 bases each). V lost 3 bases and J 5 bases, leaving 19 bases between the germline ends. The germline V gene has CDR1 KGHSH and CDR2 LQKENI. This CDR3 comprises 16 residues. The CDR3 region has the DNA TGTGCCAGCTCACCTAAGCGGCAGGTGGGGGTGGAGACCCAGTACTTC. Its protein product is CASSPKRQVGVETQYF.

This clone showed up just once. The genes are TRBV7-2 and TRBJ1-3; D is uncertain. The CDR3 spans 15 residues. The germline V and J ends were trimmed by 5 bases and 6 bases, with 17 bases remaining between them. Germline values: CDR1 SGHTA, CDR2 FQGNSA. CDR3 protein: CASSPGGPSTNTIYF. The DNA of the CDR3 is TGTGCCAGCAGCCCCGGAGGTCCCTCGACAAACACCATATATTTT.

The chain joins TRBV5-1 to TRBJ2-3; no firm D call. The V and J ends lost 1 base and 4 bases respectively, with 4 bases between them. Germline V gene sequence: CDR1 SGHRS, CDR2 YFSETQ. This CDR3 spans 12 amino acids. CDR3 in DNA: TGCGCCAGCAGCTTGTTCGCAGATACGCAGTATTTT. It codes for CASSLFADTQYF.

This sequence joins TRBV7-2 and TRBJ2-3; TRBD2 agrees at 10 bases. Germline CDR1 reads SGHTA; CDR2 reads FQGNSA. Trimming cost V 5 bases and J 3 bases; bases outside gene matches: 8. The CDR3 runs to 16 residues. The CDR3 here is CASSAHSGGPTDTQYF. In nucleotides, the CDR3 is TGTGCCAGCAGCGCACATAGCGGGGGGCCTACAGATACGCAGTATTTT.

The chain has TRBV11-3 and TRBJ2-3; 10 bases are a match to TRBD2. The CDR3 runs 19 residues. Looked up from germline, CDR1 is SGHNT and CDR2 is YENEEA. The V segment lost 4 bases and the J segment 0 bases; nucleotides outside the gene matches: 13. The CDR3 reads CASSSPFGSGGLSTDTQYF. The CDR3 DNA reads as TGTGCCAGCAGCTCCCCTTTTGGTAGCGGGGGGTTAAGCACAGATACGCAGTATTTT.

The chain carries TRBV7-2 and TRBJ2-2; the match to TRBD1 covers 9 bases. The CDR3 length is 15 residues. The J segment lost 3 bases and the V segment lost 4 bases, leaving 3 bases of the junction unmatched. Looked up from germline, CDR1 is SGHTA and CDR2 is FQGNSA. CDR3 nucleotide sequence: TGTGCCAGCAGCTACAGGGGGCCCCACACCGGGGAGCTGTTTTTT. This encodes CASSYRGPHTGELFF.

This chain uses TRBV7-8 with TRBJ2-5; 10 bases are shared with TRBD2. The CDR3 extends over 18 amino acids. The V gene end was trimmed by 5 bases and the J gene end by 5 bases; junction bases not matched to a gene: 17. Germline-derived CDR1 and CDR2 are SGHVS and FQNEAQ. The CDR3 nucleotides are TGTGCCAGCAGCCCCGCCCGAAGTGAGCGGGGGGGCTGGGAGACCCAGTACTTC. Translating gives CASSPARSERGGWETQYF.